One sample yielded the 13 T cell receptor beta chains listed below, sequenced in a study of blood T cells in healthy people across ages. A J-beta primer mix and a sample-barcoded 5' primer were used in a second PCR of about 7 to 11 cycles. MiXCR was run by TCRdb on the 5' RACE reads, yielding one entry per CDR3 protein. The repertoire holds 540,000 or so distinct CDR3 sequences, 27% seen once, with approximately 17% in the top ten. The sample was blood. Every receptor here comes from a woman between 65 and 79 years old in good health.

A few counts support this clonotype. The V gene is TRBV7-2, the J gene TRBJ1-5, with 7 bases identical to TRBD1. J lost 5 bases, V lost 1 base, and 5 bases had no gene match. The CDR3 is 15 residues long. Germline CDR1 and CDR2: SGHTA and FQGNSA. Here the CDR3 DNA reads TGTGCCAGCAGCTTAGTTTATACAGGGGATCAGCCCCAGCATTTT. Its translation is CASSLVYTGDQPQHF.

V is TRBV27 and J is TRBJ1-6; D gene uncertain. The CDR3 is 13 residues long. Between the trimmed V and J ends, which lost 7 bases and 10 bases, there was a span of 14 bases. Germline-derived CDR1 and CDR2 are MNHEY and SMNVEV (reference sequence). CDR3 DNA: TGTGCCAGCACGCTAGGGTTCGGATCACCCCTCCACTTT. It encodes CASTLGFGSPLHF.

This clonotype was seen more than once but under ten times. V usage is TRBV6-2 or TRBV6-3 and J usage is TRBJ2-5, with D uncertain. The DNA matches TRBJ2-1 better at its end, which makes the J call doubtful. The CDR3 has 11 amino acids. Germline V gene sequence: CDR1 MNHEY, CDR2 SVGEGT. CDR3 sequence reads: CASSYAHEQFF. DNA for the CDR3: TGTGCCAGCAGTTATGCGCATGAGCAGTTCTTC.

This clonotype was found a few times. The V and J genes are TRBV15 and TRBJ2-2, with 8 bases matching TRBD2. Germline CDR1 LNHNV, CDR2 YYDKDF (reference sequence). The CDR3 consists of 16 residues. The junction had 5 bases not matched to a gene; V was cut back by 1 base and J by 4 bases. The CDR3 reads CATSRASGGSTGELFF. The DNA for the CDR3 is TGTGCCACCAGCAGAGCCAGCGGGGGAAGCACCGGGGAGCTGTTTTTT.

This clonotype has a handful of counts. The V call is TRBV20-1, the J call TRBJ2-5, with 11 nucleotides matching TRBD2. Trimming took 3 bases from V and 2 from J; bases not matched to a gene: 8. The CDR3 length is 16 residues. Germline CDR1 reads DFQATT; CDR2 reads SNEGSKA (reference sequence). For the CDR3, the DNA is TGCAGTGCTAGGAGGGGGACTAGCGGTGATCAAGAGACCCAGTACTTC. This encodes CSARRGTSGDQETQYF.

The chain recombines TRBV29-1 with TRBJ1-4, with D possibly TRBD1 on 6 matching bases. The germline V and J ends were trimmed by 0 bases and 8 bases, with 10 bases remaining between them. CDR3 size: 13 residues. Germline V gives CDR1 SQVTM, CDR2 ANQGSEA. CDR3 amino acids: CSVEEQGGEKLFF. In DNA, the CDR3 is TGCAGCGTTGAAGAACAGGGAGGGGAAAAACTGTTTTTT.

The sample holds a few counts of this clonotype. The DNA for the CDR3 is TGTGCCAGCAGTTACTCTGGGAGCGCCGCTGGCTACACCTTC. As protein: CASSYSGSAAGYTF. The chain uses TRBV6-6 and TRBJ1-2; D remains unclear. The germline gives CDR1 MNHNY, CDR2 SVGAGI (reference sequence). The CDR3 runs 14 residues. The ends were cut back, 0 bases at V and 7 bases at J, with 12 bases in the middle.

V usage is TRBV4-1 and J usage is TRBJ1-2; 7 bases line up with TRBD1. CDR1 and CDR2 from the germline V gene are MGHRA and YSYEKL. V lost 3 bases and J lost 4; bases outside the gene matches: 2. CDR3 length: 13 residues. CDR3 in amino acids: CASSQTGLYGYTF. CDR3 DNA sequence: TGCGCCAGCAGCCAGACAGGGCTCTATGGCTACACCTTC.

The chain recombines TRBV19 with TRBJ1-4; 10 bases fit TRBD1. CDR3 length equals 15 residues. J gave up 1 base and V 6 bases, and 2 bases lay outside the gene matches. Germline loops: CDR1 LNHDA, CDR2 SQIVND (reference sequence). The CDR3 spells CASSRDRGTNEKLFF. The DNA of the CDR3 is TGTGCCAGTAGCCGGGACAGGGGAACTAATGAAAAACTGTTTTTT.

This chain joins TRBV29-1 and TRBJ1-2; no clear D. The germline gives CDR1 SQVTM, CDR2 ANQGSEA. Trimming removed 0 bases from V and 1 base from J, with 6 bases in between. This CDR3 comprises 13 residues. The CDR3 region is CSVEEGFNYGYTF. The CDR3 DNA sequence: TGCAGCGTTGAAGAGGGATTTAACTATGGCTACACCTTC.

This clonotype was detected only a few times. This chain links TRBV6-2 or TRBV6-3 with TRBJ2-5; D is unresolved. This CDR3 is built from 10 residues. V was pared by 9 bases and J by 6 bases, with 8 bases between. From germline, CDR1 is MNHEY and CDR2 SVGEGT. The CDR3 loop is CASPIKTQYF. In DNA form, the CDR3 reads TGTGCCAGTCCAATTAAGACCCAGTACTTC.

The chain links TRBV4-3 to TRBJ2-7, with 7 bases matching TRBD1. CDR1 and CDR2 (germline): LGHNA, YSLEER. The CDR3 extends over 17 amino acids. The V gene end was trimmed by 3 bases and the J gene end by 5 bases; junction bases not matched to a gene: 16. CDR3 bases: TGCGCCAGCAGCCAGGATACCGACAGGGAAGGCTCGAACGAGCAGTACTTC. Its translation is CASSQDTDREGSNEQYF.

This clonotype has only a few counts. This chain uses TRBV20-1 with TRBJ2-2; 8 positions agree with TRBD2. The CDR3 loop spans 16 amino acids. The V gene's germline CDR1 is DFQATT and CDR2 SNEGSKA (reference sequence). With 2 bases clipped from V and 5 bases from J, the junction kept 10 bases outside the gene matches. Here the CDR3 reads CSARRARGGRTGELFF. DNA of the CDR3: TGCAGTGCTAGACGGGCTCGGGGGGGCCGAACCGGGGAGCTGTTTTTT.